Listed here is a single T cell receptor beta chain. Authors' processing steps: Amplification with reference gene primers provided the estimates of nucleated cell counts. Only in-frame clones appear in the TCRdb table, and some are missing; sequencing was by immunoSEQ multiplex PCR. V, J and clone size derive from that table, while D and trimming were established from the DNA sequence. This table has hundreds of thousands of clones, 88% appearing once. Trimming took 3 bases from V and 4 from J; bases not matched to a gene: 1. CDR1 and CDR2 (germline): SGHTS, YDEGEE. CDR3 length: 13 amino acids. Participants came from roughly 23 US areas, aged about 18 to 100 years. Cohorts were based on clinical histories the participants reported. The sample belongs to a study of blood T cell repertoires in COVID-19. Study as a whole: COVID-19 samples collected from the United States, Italy and Spain covered acute and convalescent phases.

The sequenced sample was PBMCs or T cells enriched from blood (not recorded which). V gene TRBV5-8 combines with J gene TRBJ1-3; 7 positions match TRBD1. The source of this sequence is a woman aged 40 to 49 with acute COVID-19. As DNA, the CDR3 is TGTGCCAGCAGCTCGGACAGGGGAAACACCATATATTTT. Encoded protein: CASSSDRGNTIYF.